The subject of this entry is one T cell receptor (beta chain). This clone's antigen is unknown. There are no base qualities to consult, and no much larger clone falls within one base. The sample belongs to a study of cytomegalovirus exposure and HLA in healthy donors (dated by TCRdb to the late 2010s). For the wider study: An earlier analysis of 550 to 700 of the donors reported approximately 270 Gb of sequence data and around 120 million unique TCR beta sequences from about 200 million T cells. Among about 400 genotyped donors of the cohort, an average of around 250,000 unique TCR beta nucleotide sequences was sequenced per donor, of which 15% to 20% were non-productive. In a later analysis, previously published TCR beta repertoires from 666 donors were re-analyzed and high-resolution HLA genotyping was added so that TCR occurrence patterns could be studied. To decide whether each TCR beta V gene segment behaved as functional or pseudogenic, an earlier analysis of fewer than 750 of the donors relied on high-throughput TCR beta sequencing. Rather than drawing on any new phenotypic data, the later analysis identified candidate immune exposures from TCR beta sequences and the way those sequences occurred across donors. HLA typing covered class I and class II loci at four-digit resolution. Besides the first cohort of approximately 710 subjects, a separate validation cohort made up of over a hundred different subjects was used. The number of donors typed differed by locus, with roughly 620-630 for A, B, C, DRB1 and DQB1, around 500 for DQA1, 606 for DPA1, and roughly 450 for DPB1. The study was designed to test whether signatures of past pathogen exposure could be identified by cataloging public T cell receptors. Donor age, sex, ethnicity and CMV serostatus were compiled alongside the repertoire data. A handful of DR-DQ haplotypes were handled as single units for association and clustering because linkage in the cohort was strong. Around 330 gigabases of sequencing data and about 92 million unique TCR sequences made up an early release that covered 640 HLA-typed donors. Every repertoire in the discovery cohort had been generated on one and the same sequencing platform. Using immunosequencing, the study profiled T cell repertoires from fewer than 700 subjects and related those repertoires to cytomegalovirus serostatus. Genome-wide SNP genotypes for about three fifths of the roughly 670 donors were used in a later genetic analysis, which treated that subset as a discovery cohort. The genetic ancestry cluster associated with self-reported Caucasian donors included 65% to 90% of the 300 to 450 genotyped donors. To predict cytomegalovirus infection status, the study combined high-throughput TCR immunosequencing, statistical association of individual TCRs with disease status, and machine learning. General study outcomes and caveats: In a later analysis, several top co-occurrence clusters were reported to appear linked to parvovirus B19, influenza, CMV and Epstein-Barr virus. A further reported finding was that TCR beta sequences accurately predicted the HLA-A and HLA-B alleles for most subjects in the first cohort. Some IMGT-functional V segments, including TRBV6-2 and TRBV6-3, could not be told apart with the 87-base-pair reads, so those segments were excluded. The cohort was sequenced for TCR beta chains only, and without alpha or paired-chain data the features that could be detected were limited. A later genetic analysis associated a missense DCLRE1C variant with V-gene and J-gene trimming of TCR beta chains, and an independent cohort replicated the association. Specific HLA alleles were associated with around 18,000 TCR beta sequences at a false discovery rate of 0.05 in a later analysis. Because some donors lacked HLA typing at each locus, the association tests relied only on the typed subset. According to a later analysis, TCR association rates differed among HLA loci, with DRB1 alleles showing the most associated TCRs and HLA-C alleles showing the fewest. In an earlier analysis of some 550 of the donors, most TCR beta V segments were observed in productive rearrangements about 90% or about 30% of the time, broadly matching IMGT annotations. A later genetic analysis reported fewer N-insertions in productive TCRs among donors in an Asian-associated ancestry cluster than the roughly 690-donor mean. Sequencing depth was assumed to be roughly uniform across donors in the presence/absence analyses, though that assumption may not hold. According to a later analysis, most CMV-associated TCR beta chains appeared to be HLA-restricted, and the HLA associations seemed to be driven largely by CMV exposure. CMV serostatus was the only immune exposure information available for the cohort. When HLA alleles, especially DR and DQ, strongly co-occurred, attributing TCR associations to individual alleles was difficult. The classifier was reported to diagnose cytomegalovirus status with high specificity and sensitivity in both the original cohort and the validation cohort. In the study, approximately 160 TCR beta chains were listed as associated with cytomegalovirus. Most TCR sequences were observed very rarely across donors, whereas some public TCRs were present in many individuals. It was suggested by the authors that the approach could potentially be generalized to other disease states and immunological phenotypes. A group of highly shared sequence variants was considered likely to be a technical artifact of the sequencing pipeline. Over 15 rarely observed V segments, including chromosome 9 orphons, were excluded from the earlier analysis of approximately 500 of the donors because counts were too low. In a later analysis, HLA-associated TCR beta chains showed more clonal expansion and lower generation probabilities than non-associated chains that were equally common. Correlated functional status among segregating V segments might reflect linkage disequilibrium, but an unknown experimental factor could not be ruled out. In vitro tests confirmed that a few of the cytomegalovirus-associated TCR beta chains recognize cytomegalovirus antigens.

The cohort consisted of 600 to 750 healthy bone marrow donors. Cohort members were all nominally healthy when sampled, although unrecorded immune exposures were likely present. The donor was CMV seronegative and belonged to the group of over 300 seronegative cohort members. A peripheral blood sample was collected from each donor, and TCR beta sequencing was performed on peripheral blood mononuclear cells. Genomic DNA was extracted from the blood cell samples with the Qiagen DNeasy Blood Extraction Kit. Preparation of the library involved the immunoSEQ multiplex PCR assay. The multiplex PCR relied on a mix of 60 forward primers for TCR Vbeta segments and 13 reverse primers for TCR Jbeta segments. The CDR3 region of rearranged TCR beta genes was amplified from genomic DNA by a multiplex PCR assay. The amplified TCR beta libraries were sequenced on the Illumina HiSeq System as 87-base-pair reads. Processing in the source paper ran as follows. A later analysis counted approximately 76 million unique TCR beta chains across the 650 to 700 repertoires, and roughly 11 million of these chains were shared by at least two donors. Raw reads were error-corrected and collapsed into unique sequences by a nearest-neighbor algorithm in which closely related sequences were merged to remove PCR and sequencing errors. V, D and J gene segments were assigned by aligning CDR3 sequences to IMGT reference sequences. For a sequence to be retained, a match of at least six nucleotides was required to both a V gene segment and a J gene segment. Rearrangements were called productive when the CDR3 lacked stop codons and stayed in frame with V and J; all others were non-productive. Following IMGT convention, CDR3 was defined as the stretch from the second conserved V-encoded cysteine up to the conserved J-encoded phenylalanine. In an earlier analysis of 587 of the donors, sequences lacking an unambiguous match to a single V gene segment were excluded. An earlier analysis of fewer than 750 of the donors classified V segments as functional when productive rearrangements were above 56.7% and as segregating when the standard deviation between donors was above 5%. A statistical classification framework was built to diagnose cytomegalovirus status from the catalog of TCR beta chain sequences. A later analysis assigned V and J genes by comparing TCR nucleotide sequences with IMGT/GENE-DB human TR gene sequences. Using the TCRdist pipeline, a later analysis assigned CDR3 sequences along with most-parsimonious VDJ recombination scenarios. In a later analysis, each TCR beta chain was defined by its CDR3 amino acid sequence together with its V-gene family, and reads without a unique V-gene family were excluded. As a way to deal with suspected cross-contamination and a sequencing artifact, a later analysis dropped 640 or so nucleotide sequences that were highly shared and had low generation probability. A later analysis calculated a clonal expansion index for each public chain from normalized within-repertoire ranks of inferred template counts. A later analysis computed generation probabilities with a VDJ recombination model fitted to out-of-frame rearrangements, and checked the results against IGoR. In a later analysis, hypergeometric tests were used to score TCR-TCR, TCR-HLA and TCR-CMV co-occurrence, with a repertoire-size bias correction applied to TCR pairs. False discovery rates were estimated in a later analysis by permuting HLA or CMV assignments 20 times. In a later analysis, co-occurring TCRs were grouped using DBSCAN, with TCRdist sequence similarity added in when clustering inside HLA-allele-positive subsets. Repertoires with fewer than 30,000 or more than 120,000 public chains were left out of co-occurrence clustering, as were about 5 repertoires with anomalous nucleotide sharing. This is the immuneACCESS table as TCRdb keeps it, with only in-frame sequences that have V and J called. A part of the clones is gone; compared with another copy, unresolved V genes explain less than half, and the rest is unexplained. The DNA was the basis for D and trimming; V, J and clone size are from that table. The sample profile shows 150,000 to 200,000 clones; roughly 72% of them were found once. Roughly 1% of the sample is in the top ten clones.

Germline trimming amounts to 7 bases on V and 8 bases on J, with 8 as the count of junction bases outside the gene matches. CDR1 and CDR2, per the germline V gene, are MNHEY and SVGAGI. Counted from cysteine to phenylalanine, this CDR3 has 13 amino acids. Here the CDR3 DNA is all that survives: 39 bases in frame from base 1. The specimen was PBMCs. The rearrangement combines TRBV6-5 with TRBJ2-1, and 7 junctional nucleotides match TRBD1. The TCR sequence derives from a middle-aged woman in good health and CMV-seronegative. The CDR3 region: CASTSYRGHEQFF. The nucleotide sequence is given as TGTGCCAGCACATCCTATAGGGGGCATGAGCAGTTCTTC.